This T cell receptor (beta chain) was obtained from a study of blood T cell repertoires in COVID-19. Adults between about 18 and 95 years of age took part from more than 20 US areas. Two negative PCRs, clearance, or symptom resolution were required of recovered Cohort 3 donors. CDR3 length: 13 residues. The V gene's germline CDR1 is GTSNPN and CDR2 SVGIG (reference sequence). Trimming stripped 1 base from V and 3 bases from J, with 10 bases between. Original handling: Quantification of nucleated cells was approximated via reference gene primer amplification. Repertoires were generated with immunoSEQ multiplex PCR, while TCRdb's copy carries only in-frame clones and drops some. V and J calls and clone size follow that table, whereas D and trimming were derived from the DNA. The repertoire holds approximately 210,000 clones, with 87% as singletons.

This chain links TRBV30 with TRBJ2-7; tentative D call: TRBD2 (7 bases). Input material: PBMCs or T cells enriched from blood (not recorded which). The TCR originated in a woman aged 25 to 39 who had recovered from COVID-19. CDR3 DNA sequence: TGTGCCTGGAGTGCGGGGGGCATCTACGAGCAGTACTTC. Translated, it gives CAWSAGGIYEQYF.